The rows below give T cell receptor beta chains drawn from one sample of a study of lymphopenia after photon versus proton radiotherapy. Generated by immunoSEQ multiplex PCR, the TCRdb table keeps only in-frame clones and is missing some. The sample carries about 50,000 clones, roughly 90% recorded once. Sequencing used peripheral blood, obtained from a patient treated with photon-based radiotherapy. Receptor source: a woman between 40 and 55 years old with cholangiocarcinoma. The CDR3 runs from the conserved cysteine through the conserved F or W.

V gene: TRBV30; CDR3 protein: CAWGTGPNTEAFF
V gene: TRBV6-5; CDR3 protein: CASRQAYEQYF
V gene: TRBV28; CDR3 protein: CASSSRDRDEKLFF
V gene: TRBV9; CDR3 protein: CASSASAGGASNEQFF
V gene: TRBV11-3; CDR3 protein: CAYRGRDSLSYEQYF
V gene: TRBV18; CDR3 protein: CASSPTIRDEQFF
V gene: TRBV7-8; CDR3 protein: CASSFTGVSNQPQHF
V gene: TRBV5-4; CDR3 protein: CASTPSRDLNTEAFF
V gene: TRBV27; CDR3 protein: CASSTPLGSVVYEQYF
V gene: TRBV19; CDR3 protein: CASSMSSYGAFHTEAFF
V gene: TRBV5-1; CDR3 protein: CASSLGPGAPNYGYTF
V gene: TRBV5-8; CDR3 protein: CASSFRTGPLHF
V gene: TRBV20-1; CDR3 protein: CSAQNYNEQFF
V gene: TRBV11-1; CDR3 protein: CASSPDRGWAEAFF
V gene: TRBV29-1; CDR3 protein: CSVELTGGFIADTQYF
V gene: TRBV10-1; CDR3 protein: CASSESKSPAKNIQYF
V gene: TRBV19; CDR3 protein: CASSAGQGGHQPQHF
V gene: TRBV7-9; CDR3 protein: CASSLGDYEQYF
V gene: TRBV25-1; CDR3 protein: CATGTAVKAFF
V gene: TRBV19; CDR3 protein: CASSKRGHTYEQYF
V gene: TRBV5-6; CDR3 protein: CASSRGWGEQYF
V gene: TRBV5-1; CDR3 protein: CASSFTGPLPNTEAFF
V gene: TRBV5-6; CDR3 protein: CASSLGTGATEAFF
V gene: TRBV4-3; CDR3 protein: CASSQDIAGGAYEQYF
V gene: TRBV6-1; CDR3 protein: CASSPRRGGETQYF
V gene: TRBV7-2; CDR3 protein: CASSFRNSGSYEQYF
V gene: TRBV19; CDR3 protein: CASSSTGTLNTGELFF
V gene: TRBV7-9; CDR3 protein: CASSLGQGRRGNQPQHF
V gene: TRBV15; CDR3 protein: CATSIGVDTEAFF
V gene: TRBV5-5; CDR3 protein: CASSPARIYNEQFF
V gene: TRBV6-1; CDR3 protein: CASSGTGEETQYF